The clone carrying this T cell receptor (beta chain) was counted ten times or more. This CDR3 has 14 residues. CDR1 and CDR2 (germline): LNHDA, SQIVND (reference sequence). The V and J ends lost 4 bases and 7 bases, in that order; junction bases with no gene match: 5. This sample stems from a study of read filtering for tumor transcriptome and immune sequencing. Overall study context: Mean patient age was roughly 72 years, range roughly 40 to 85; 16 to 20 male, over twelve female. R-ISS stage counts were 8 or 9 for I, approximately 16 for II, 6 or 7 for III.

Sampling of bone marrow took place during active disease in every patient. From roughly 400 ng of RNA, a library with molecular barcoded alpha/delta and beta/gamma adaptors was made. One entry per CDR3 protein, called by TCRdb with MiXCR from the reads. The sample consists of some 41,000 distinct CDR3 sequences, approximately 15% of them appearing once. The chain recombines TRBV19 with TRBJ2-1; 9 nucleotides agree with TRBD1. What was sequenced was a population of CD138-negative cells sorted from bone marrow. This TCR came from a donor at least 40 years old with multiple myeloma. The CDR3: CASSRLGQGNEQFF. The CDR3 DNA sequence: TGTGCCAGTAGTAGACTGGGACAGGGAAATGAGCAGTTCTTC.